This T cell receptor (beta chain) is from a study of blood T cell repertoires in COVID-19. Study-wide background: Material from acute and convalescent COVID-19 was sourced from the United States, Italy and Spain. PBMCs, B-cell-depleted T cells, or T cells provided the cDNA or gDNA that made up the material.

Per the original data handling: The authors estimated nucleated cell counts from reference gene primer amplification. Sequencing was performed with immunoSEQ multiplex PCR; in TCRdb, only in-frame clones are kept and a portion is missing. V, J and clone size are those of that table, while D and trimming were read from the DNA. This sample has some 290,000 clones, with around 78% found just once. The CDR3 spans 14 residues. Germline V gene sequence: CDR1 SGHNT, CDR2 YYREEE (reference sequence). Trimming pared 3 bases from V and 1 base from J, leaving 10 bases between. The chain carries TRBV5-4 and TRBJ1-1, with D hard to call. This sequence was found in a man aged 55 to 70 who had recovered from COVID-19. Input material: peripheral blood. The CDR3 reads CASSWGGGNTEAFF. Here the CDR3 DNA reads TGTGCCAGCAGCTGGGGTGGAGGGAACACTGAAGCTTTCTTT.